This T cell receptor beta chain was recorded in a study of T cell repertoires in cytomegalovirus infection. One entry per CDR3 protein, called by TCRdb with MiXCR from the reads. The sample contains roughly 760,000 distinct CDR3 sequences, less than 40% of which appear only once. Germline assignment: CDR1 SQVTM and CDR2 ANQGSEA. The V segment lost 4 bases and the J segment 5 bases; nucleotides outside the gene matches: 4. The CDR3 consists of 12 residues. The chain uses TRBV29-1 and TRBJ2-5; TRBD1 matches 7 bases. The receptor was derived from a human donor in good health (CMV status not recorded). Some clones in this sample may be carry-over from other donors' samples. Sequenced material: PBMCs. This CDR3 reads CSVAGGEETQYF. CDR3 nucleotide sequence: TGCAGCGTTGCAGGGGGTGAGGAGACCCAGTACTTC.